This T cell receptor beta chain was identified in a study of OX40 agonist ivuxolimab in advanced cancers. Context from the whole study: The costimulatory receptor OX40 (CD134) was targeted by ivuxolimab, a fully human IgG2 agonistic monoclonal antibody. Intravenous ivuxolimab was administered to patients every 2 weeks at six dose levels: 0.01, 0.1, 0.3, 1.5, 3 and 10 mg/kg. Among the 50 to 55 dose-escalation patients, around 19 had hepatocellular carcinoma, approximately 15 melanoma, 9 renal cell carcinoma and 9 head and neck cancer. The dose-escalation cohort was about 87% male with a mean age of about 60 years, ranging from roughly 20 to 80. Prior anti-PD-1, anti-PD-L1 or anti-CTLA-4 therapy was permitted, and roughly two fifths of dose-escalation patients had received checkpoint inhibitors. Three dose-escalation patients achieved partial responses, one with hepatocellular carcinoma and two with cutaneous melanoma. The purpose of peripheral TCRbeta sequencing was to test whether ivuxolimab changed TCR sequence diversity and led to clonal T-cell expansion. The paper reports the monotherapy dose-escalation portion (N ≈ 52 patients) of the phase I ivuxolimab trial.

For sequencing of the TCRbeta CDR3 region, genomic DNA was extracted from the sorted cells. TCRbeta CDR3 regions were sequenced using the immunoSEQ Assay. TCRdb provides this immuneACCESS table in a form limited to in-frame rearrangements. Some clones are lacking; in checked studies, under half of them reflect an unresolved V gene, and why the rest are absent is not known. The sample table shows about 19,000 clones, and roughly 87% are seen once. The top ten clonotypes cover about half of the sample. The paper's findings and limits, for the study overall: Low levels of normalized T-cell clonal expansion were also seen in some patients who did not respond. After ivuxolimab, expanded clones were on average more numerous among CD8+ T cells than among CD4+ T cells. At doses of 0.1 to 3.0 mg/kg, clonal expansion of both CD4+ and CD8+ blood T cells was observed from baseline to week 6. In partial responders in the 0.1-3.0 mg/kg groups, normalized peripheral clonal expansion was found to be among the lowest, especially among CD8+ T cells. Antigen specificity was not determined for the clonally expanded peripheral T cells.

Patients with a history of autoimmune disease or receiving systemic immunosuppression were excluded from the trial. Peripheral blood for TCR sequencing was collected from all dose cohorts at baseline, on cycle 4 day 1, and on cycle 7 day 1. The samples were taken from a phase I, first-in-human, multicenter, open-label dose-escalation trial of ivuxolimab. Adults with locally advanced or metastatic melanoma, renal cell, hepatocellular, or head and neck squamous cell carcinoma were enrolled in the trial. CD4+ and CD8+ T cells were sorted separately from peripheral blood before TCR sequencing. To note about this clone: The specificity of this receptor is unknown. The record has no base qualities; no much larger clone is one base away.

The CDR3 holds 16 amino acids from the cysteine to the phenylalanine. Of the read, only the CDR3 DNA is kept; its 48 bases are in frame from base 1. As encoded in the germline V gene (reference sequence), CDR1 is LNHDA while CDR2 is SQIVND. The V and J ends are trimmed by 6 bases and 0 bases, leaving 17 bases between them. The receptor comes from an adult with an advanced solid tumor such as melanoma, head and neck, liver or kidney cancer. The sequenced sample was CD4+ or CD8+ T cells sorted from blood, obtained in a trial of the OX40 agonist ivuxolimab. The sequence joins TRBV19 to TRBJ2-5; TRBD1 is a weak D gene call, 5 bases matching. The nucleotides are TGTGCCAGTAGCCAACAGACAGCTCAGTACCAAGAGACCCAGTACTTC. This encodes CASSQQTAQYQETQYF.